One and the same sample provided the 29 T cell receptor beta chains below, sequenced in a study of blood T cells in healthy people across ages. Primers used in a second PCR of about 7 to 11 cycles were a sample-barcoded 5' primer and a J-beta primer mix. TCRdb re-analysed the 5' RACE reads in MiXCR, keeping a single row per CDR3 protein. The top ten clones hold 15% to 20% of a sample with fewer than 1,000,000 distinct CDR3 sequences, about 46% of them seen once. Specimen: blood. These receptors came from a man older than 75 in good health.

This clonotype was seen repeatedly, ten times or more. The chain links TRBV12-3 or TRBV12-4 to TRBJ2-7, with D perhaps matching TRBD2 (6 bases). The CDR3 totals 14 residues. V gave up 5 bases and J gave up 4 bases, with 15 bases separating them. As DNA, the CDR3 is TGTGCCAGCAGTCCTGCGGGGAGGATTTACGAGCAGTACTTC. Translated, it gives CASSPAGRIYEQYF.

On this clonotype: A much bigger clone sits one base away, suggesting this may be a read error. This chain links TRBV7-6 with TRBJ2-1; the match to TRBD2 covers 8 bases. The assigned J gene may be wrong: the sequence end matches TRBJ2-7 better. From germline, CDR1 is SGHVS and CDR2 FNYEAQ. The CDR3 is 16 residues long. CDR3 loop: CASSLYLGLADNEQYF. CDR3 nucleotides: TGTGCCAGCAGCCTTTACCTAGGACTAGCCGACAATGAGCAGTACTTC.

CDR3 nucleotide sequence: TGCAATGCAAAGGGGACGGGTCCCTACAATGAGCAGTTCTTC. Residues: CNAKGTGPYNEQFF. The gene calls are TRBV20-1 and TRBJ2-1; D assignment may be TRBD1 or TRBD2 (5 bases each). Germline CDR1 DFQATT, CDR2 SNEGSKA (reference sequence). The CDR3 totals 14 residues.

This clonotype was seen a handful of times. V is TRBV12-3 or TRBV12-4 and J is TRBJ2-1, with TRBD1 identical over 12 bases. Unmatched junction bases numbered 8, after V lost 5 bases and J lost 9 bases. This CDR3 spans 15 amino acids. CDR3 residues: CASSDGTGGDGEQFF. The CDR3 nucleotides read TGTGCCAGCAGTGACGGGACAGGGGGCGACGGTGAGCAGTTCTTC.

The rearrangement links TRBV6-2 or TRBV6-3 to TRBJ2-6, with D possibly matching TRBD1 (5 bases). The V end lost 8 bases, the J end lost 1 base, and 15 bases lay between the germline ends. The CDR3 sequence is 16 residues long. Per germline, CDR1 MNHEY and CDR2 SVGEGT. The CDR3 spells CASRSPRVSGANVLTF. The CDR3 DNA reads TGTGCCAGCCGCAGCCCCAGGGTTTCTGGGGCCAACGTCCTGACTTTC.

Details on this clonotype: A much larger clone is a single base away; this may be a read error. This sequence joins TRBV29-1 and TRBJ1-2; 10 bases map to TRBD1. Germline lookup yields CDR1 SQVTM and CDR2 ANQGSEA. The CDR3 is 15 residues long. V trimming: 0 bases; J trimming: 4 bases; junction bases outside the gene matches: 5. The CDR3 coding sequence is TGCAGCGTTGAAGATGGGGACAGGGGATTCTATGGCTACACCTTC. This sequence encodes CSVEDGDRGFYGYTF.

The rearrangement uses TRBV20-1 and TRBJ2-2; D unresolved. The V gene's germline CDR1 is DFQATT and CDR2 SNEGSKA (reference sequence). The CDR3 spans 11 residues. Trimming took off 1 base at V and 6 bases at J, with 3 bases between the two ends. The CDR3 region has the DNA TGCAGTGCTAGAGCCCCCGGGGAGCTGTTTTTT. Translating it yields CSARAPGELFF.

J is TRBJ1-2 and V is TRBV7-2, with D perhaps matching TRBD1 (5 bases). Between the trimmed V and J ends, which lost 5 bases and 8 bases, there was a span of 15 bases. The CDR3 spans 13 residues. Germline CDR1 is SGHTA and CDR2 is FQGNSA. The CDR3: CASSLRDSRGYTF. The CDR3 DNA sequence: TGTGCCAGCAGCCTCAGGGATTCCCGGGGCTACACCTTC.

This clonotype appeared a few times. The CDR3 coding sequence is TGCAGTGCGCAGAGTTACCTCCAGAACACAGATACGCAGTATTTT. Protein sequence: CSAQSYLQNTDTQYF. The chain carries TRBV20-1 and TRBJ2-3; D not resolved. This CDR3 contains 15 residues. Germline V gene sequence: CDR1 DFQATT, CDR2 SNEGSKA (reference sequence). V lost 6 bases and J 2 bases, leaving 18 bases between the germline ends.

The V and J genes are TRBV3-1 and TRBJ1-4; D not resolved. V lost 4 bases and J lost 7, with 13 bases in between. The CDR3 contains 14 residues. Germline CDR1 is LGHDT and CDR2 is YNNKEL (reference sequence). The CDR3, as DNA: TGTGCCAGCAGCCGCCAGAGGGCATTTGAAAAACTGTTTTTT. It translates to CASSRQRAFEKLFF.

This clonotype was seen a few times. The J gene is TRBJ2-4, the V gene TRBV12-3 or TRBV12-4; TRBD1 matches 9 bases. The CDR3 totals 15 residues. After removal of 6 bases from V and 1 base from J, the junction contained 4 bases not matched to a gene. The CDR3 is CASRGTGFAKNIQYF. CDR3 nucleotide sequence: TGTGCCAGCAGAGGGACAGGGTTCGCCAAAAACATTCAGTACTTC.

The V and J genes are TRBV27 and TRBJ2-1; TRBD2 matches 13 bases. The CDR3 sequence is 15 residues long. V lost 1 base, J lost 10 bases, and 4 bases stayed unmatched. Germline CDR1 is MNHEY and CDR2 is SMNVEV (reference sequence). The CDR3 region has the DNA TGTGCCAGCAGTTTATGGACTAGCGGGAGTGAAGAGCAGTTCTTC. Its translation: CASSLWTSGSEEQFF.

The gene calls are TRBV4-3 and TRBJ1-4; D call uncertain. V lost 3 bases and J 4 bases, leaving 6 bases between the germline ends. The CDR3 extends over 13 amino acids. Germline V gene sequence: CDR1 LGHNA, CDR2 YSLEER. CDR3 loop: CASSQPRNEKLFF. CDR3 nucleotides: TGCGCCAGCAGCCAGCCCCGTAATGAAAAACTGTTTTTT.

This chain uses TRBV7-9 with TRBJ2-7; 10 positions agree with TRBD1. The CDR3 runs 16 residues. The germline V gene has CDR1 SEHNR and CDR2 FQNEAQ (reference sequence). V shed 5 bases and J 3 bases; nucleotides not matched to a gene: 10. As DNA, the CDR3 is TGTGCCAGCAGCCACGGTGGCGGGACAGGGGTCTACGAGCAGTACTTC. This translates into CASSHGGGTGVYEQYF.

This clonotype has only a few counts. V gene TRBV12-3 or TRBV12-4 combines with J gene TRBJ2-5; 9 bases are a match to TRBD2. This CDR3 comprises 13 residues. The V gene end was trimmed by 5 bases and the J gene end by 6 bases; junction bases not matched to a gene: 4. The DNA of the CDR3 is TGTGCCAGCAGTGGGCTAGCGGGGAAGACCCAGTACTTC. Translation: CASSGLAGKTQYF.

The sample holds a few counts of this clonotype. V is TRBV12-3 or TRBV12-4 and J is TRBJ2-3; D gene unclear. This CDR3 spans 13 amino acids. The V gene lost 2 bases and the J gene lost 4 bases, with 7 bases spanning the gap. The CDR3 loop reads CASSLSDPDTQYF. The CDR3 DNA reads TGTGCCAGCAGTTTATCCGATCCAGATACGCAGTATTTT.

This clonotype came up a few times. The chain joins TRBV2 to TRBJ2-1; 13 bases match TRBD2. Trimming at V came to 7 bases and at J to 8 bases, leaving 5 bases not matched to a gene. This CDR3 has 14 amino acids. Germline V CDR1 and CDR2: SNHLY, FYNNEI. The CDR3 protein is CASKGLAGAHEQFF. DNA of the CDR3: TGTGCCAGCAAAGGACTAGCGGGAGCGCATGAGCAGTTCTTC.

V and J are TRBV18 and TRBJ2-5, with D hard to call. Germline V gene data show CDR1 as KGHSH and CDR2 as LQKENI. V was trimmed by 2 bases and J by 11 bases, leaving 18 bases between them. There are 14 residues in the CDR3. CDR3 in amino acids: CASSPVLQNNEQYF. CDR3 coding DNA: TGTGCCAGCTCACCAGTACTCCAGAACAATGAGCAGTACTTC.

This chain connects TRBV7-9 to TRBJ2-3; D remains ambiguous. The CDR3 has 17 residues. Per the germline V gene, CDR1 is SEHNR and CDR2 is FQNEAQ (reference sequence). V lost 5 bases to trimming and J lost 2 bases, with 20 bases between them. The CDR3 sequence is CASSPRGSIHNTDTQYF. Here the CDR3 DNA reads TGTGCCAGCAGCCCCCGTGGTAGCATCCACAACACAGATACGCAGTATTTT.

This clonotype was seen a handful of times. This chain joins TRBV6-2 or TRBV6-3 and TRBJ2-6, with D hard to call. CDR1 MNHEY and CDR2 SVGEGT come from the germline V gene. Deletions cut 7 bases from V and 0 bases from J, with 10 bases between. This CDR3 region has 15 residues. The CDR3 DNA sequence: TGTGCCAGCAAGAAGGCAAGCTCTGGGGCCAACGTCCTGACTTTC. It translates to CASKKASSGANVLTF.

This clonotype appeared a few times. The chain carries TRBV29-1 and TRBJ2-5; 7 bases align to TRBD2. With 6 bases clipped from V and 2 bases from J, the junction kept 15 bases outside the gene matches. Germline CDR1 is SQVTM and CDR2 is ANQGSEA. The CDR3 is 16 residues long. The CDR3 is CSVKKVGRGIQETQYF. The DNA for the CDR3 is TGCAGCGTGAAGAAGGTTGGGCGGGGGATTCAAGAGACCCAGTACTTC.

This clonotype showed up just a few times. This sequence joins TRBV7-3 and TRBJ2-5; 8 bases are a match to TRBD2. V trimming: 5 bases; J trimming: 5 bases; junction bases outside the gene matches: 13. Germline-derived CDR1 and CDR2 are SGHTA and FQGTGA. The CDR3 totals 16 residues. The CDR3 sequence is CASSPSGGYKLETQYF. The CDR3 DNA reads as TGTGCCAGCAGCCCCTCGGGGGGGTACAAGTTGGAGACCCAGTACTTC.

This clonotype has a handful of counts. This chain connects TRBV12-3 or TRBV12-4 to TRBJ2-7, with 8 bases that match TRBD2. V gave up 6 bases and J gave up 7 bases; unmatched junction bases: 14. The CDR3 is made up of 15 amino acids. CDR3 coding DNA: TGTGCCAGCAGGTCGAATCTAGCGGGCAACAATGAGCAGTACTTC. Translating it yields CASRSNLAGNNEQYF.

This clonotype was picked up a small number of times. This chain connects TRBV20-1 to TRBJ2-7; TRBD1 agrees at 9 bases. The CDR3 length is 14 residues. Germline CDR1 DFQATT, CDR2 SNEGSKA (reference sequence). V lost 5 bases to trimming and J lost 2 bases; unmatched junction nucleotides: 7. This chain's CDR3 is CSALDRGGPYEQYF. The CDR3 DNA follows: TGCAGTGCTCTGGACAGGGGAGGTCCCTACGAGCAGTACTTC.

This clonotype was counted between two and nine times. The V call is TRBV9, the J call TRBJ2-3; perhaps D is TRBD1 or TRBD2 (5 bases each). The CDR3 is made up of 15 amino acids. Germline V gives CDR1 SGDLS, CDR2 YYNGEE. Trimming cost V 2 bases and J 1 base, with 11 bases left between them. In DNA, the CDR3 is TGTGCCAGCAGCGTTACCCAGGGAGGCACAGATACGCAGTATTTT. Translation gives CASSVTQGGTDTQYF.

Of note for this clonotype: It may be a read error: a sequence one base away is much more abundant. This chain links TRBV13 with TRBJ2-1, with 8 bases lining up with TRBD2. This CDR3 comprises 13 residues. J gave up 8 bases and V 1 base, and 1 base lay outside the gene matches. Per the germline V gene, CDR1 is PRHDT and CDR2 is FYEKMQ (reference sequence). The CDR3 nucleotides are TGTGCCAGCAGCTTAGAGACTAGCGATGAGCAGTTCTTC. This gives the protein CASSLETSDEQFF.

A single count supports this clonotype. A read error may produce the germline difference seen at one junction end. The rearrangement links TRBV29-1 to TRBJ2-7, with a possible D match to TRBD2 (5 bases). Germline values: CDR1 SQVTM, CDR2 ANQGSEA. The CDR3 sequence is 12 residues long. The CDR3 sequence: CGVEEGSYEQYF. As DNA, the CDR3 is TGCGGCGTTGAAGAGGGCTCCTACGAGCAGTACTTC.

This chain joins TRBV7-9 and TRBJ1-1; maybe TRBD1 (6 bases). V was pared by 1 base and J by 4 bases, with 19 bases between. The length of the CDR3 is 17 residues. CDR1 is SEHNR and CDR2 is FQNEAQ in the germline V gene (reference sequence). The CDR3 sequence: CASSLEGGRLARTEAFF. CDR3 in DNA: TGTGCCAGCAGCTTAGAGGGGGGCAGGTTGGCCCGCACTGAAGCTTTCTTT.

The gene calls are TRBV18 and TRBJ2-6, with 10 bases matching TRBD1. This CDR3 is built from 18 residues. CDR1 and CDR2 from the germline V gene are KGHSH and LQKENI. J lost 4 bases, V lost 1 base, and 7 bases had no gene match. The CDR3 DNA sequence: TGTGCCAGCTCACCACAGGGGACAGGGGTCACCGGGGCCAACGTCCTGACTTTC. Protein sequence: CASSPQGTGVTGANVLTF.